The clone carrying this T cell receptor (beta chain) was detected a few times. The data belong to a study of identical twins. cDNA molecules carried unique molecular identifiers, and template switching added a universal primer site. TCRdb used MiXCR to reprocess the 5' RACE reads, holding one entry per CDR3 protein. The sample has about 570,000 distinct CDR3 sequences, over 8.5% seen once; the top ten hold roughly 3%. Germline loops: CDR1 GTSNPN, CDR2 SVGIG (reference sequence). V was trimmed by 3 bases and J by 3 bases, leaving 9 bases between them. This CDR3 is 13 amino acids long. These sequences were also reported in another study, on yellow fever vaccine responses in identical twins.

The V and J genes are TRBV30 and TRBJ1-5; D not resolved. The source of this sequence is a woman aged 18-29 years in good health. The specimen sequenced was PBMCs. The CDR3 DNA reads TGTGCCTGGAGCGAGGTGGCCAATCAGCCCCAGCATTTT. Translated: CAWSEVANQPQHF. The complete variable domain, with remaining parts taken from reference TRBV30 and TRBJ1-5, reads SQTIHQWPATLVQPVGSPLSLECTVEGTSNPNLYWYRQAAGRGLQLLFYSVGIGQISSEVPQNLSASRPQDRQFILSSKKLLLSDSGFYLCAWSEVANQPQHFGDGTRLSIL.